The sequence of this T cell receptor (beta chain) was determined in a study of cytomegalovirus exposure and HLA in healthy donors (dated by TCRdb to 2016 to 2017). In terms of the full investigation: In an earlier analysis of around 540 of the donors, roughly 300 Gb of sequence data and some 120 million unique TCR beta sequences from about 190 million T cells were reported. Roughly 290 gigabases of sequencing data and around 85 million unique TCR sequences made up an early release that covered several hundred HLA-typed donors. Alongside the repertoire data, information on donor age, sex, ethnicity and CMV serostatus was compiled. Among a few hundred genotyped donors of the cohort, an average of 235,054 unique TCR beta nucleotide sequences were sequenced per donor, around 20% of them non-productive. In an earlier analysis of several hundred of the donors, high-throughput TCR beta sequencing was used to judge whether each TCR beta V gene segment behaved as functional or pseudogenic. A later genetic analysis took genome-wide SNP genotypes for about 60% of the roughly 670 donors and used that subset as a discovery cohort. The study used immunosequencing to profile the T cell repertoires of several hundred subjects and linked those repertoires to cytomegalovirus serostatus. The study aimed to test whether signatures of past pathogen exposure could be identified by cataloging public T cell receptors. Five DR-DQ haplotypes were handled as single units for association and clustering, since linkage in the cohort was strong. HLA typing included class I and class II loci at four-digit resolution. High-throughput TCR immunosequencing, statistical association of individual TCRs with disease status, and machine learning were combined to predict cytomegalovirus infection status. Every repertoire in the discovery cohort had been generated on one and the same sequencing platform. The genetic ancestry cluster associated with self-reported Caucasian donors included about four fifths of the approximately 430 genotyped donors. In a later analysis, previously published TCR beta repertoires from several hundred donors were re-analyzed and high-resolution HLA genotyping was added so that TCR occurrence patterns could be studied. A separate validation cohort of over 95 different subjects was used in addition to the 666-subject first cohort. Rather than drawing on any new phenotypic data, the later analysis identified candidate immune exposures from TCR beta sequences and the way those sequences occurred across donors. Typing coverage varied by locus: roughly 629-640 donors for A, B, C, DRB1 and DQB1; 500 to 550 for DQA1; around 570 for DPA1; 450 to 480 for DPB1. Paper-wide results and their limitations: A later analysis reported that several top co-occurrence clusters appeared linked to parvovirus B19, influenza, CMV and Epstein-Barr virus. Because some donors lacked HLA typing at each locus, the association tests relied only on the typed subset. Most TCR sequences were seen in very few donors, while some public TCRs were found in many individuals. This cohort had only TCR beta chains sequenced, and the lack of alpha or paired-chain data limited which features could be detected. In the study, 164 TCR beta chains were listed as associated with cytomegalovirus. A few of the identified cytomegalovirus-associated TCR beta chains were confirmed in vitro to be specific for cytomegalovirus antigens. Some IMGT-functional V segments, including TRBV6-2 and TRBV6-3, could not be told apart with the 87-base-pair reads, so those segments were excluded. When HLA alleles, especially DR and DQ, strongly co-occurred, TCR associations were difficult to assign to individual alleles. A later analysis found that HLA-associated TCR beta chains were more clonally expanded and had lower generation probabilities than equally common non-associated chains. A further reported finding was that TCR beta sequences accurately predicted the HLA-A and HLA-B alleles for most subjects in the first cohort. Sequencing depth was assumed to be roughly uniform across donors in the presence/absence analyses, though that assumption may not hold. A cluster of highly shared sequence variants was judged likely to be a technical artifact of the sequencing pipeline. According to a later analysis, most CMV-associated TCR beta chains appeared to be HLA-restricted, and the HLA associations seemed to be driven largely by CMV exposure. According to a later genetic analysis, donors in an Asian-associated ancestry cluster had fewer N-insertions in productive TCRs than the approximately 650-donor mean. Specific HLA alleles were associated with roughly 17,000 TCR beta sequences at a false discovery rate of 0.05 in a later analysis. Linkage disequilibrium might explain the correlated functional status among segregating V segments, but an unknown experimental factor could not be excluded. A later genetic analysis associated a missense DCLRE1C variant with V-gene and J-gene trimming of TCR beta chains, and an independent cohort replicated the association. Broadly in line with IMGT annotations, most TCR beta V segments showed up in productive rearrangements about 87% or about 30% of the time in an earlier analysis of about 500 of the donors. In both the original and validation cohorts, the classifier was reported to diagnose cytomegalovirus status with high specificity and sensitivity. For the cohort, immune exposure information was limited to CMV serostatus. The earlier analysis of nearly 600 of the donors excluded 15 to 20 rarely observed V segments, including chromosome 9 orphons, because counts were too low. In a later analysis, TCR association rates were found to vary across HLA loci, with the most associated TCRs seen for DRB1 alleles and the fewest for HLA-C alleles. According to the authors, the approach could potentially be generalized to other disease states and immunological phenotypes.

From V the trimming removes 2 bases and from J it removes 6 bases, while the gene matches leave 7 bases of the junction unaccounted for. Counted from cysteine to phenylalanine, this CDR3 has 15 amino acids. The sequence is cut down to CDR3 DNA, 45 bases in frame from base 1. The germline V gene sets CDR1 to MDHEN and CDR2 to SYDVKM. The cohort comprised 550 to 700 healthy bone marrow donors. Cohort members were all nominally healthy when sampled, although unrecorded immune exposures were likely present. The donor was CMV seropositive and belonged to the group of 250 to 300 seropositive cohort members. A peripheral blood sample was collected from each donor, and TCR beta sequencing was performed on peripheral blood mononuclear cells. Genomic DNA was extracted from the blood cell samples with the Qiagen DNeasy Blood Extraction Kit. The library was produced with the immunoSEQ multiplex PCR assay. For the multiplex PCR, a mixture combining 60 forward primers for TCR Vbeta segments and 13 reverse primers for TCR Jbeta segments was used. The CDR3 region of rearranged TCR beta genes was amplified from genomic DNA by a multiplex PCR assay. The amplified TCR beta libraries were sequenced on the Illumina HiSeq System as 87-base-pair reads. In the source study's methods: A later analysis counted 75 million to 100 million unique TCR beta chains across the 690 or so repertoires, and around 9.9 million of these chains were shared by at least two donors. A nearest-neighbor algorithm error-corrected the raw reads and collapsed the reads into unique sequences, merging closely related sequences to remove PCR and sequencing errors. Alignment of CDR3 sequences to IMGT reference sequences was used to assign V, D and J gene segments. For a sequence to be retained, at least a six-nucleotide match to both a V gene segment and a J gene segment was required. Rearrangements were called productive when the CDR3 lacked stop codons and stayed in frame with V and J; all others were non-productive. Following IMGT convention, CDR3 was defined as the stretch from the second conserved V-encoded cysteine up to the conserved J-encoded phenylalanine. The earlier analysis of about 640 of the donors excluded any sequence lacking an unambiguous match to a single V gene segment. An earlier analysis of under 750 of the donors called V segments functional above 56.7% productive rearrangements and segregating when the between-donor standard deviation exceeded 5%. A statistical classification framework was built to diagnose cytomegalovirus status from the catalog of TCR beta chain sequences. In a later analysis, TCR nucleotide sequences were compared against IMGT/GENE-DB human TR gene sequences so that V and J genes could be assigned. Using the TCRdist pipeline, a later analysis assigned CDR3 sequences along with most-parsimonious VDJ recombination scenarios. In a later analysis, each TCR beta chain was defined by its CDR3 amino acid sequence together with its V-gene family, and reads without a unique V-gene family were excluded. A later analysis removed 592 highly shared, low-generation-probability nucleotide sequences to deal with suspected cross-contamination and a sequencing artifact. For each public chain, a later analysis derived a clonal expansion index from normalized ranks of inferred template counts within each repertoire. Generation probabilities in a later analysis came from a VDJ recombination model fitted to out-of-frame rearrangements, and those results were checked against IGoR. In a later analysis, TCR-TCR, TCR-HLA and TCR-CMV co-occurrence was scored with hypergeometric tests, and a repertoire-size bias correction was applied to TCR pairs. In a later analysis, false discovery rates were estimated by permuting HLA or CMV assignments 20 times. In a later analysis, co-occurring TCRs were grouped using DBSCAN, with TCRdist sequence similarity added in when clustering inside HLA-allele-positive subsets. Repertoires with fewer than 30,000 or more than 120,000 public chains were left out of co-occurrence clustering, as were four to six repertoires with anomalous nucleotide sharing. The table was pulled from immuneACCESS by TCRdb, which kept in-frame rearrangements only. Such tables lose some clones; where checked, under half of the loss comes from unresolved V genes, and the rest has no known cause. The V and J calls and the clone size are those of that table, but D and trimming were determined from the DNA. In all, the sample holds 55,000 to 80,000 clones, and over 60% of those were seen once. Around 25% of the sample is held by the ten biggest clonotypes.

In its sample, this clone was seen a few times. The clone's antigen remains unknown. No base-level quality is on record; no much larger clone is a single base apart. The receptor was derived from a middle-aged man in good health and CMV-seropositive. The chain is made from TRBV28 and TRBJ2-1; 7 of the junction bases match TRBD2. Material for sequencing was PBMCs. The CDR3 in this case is CASSLAGDLGNEQFF. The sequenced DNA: TGTGCCAGCAGTTTAGCGGGAGACTTGGGCAATGAGCAGTTCTTC.